Presented here are 25 T cell receptor beta chains from one specimen sequenced in a study of PD-1 blockade in classical Hodgkin lymphoma. Time point meaning: cycle 4 day 1 (C4D1), after less than seven weeks of nivolumab. Exposure to brentuximab vedotin varied, and each patient had relapsed following autologous stem cell transplantation. The data were produced by immunoSEQ multiplex PCR, yet TCRdb's version contains in-frame clones alone and is incomplete. The sample lists over 80,000 clones; roughly 73% were seen once. The sequenced sample was peripheral blood mononuclear cells (PBMCs), obtained before the fourth cycle of nivolumab. These receptor sequences come from a human donor with classical Hodgkin lymphoma.

In this sample, this clone turned up a few times. This chain joins TRBV27 and TRBJ2-7, with 9 bases fitting TRBD1. The germline V gene encodes CDR1 MNHEY and CDR2 SMNVEV (reference sequence). The CDR3 extends over 14 amino acids. Trimming took 6 bases from V and 5 from J; bases not matched to a gene: 8. The CDR3 loop reads CASRGLQGANEQYF. In DNA form, the CDR3 reads TGTGCCAGCAGGGGCTTACAGGGGGCCAACGAGCAGTACTTC.

The chain employs TRBV6-6 and TRBJ1-5; possibly TRBD1 for D (6 bases). There are 15 residues in the CDR3. Trimming shortened V by 5 bases and J by 6 bases, and 17 bases separated the two germline ends. Germline V gene data show CDR1 as MNHNY and CDR2 as SVGAGI (reference sequence). The CDR3 DNA sequence: TGTGCCAGCAGTCCCGGGACAATGAGAAGTCAGCCCCAGCATTTT. Protein product: CASSPGTMRSQPQHF.

The chain employs TRBV6-5 and TRBJ1-2; no reliable D call. With 0 bases removed from V and 10 bases from J, the gap between germline ends came to 15 bases. This CDR3 comprises 14 residues. Germline CDR1 and CDR2: MNHEY and SVGAGI. The CDR3 reads CASSYSSSGLVYTF. CDR3 DNA: TGTGCCAGCAGTTACTCGAGTAGCGGTCTTGTCTACACCTTC.

The gene calls are TRBV6-4 and TRBJ2-2; D is undetermined. Trimming took off 6 bases at V and 8 bases at J, with 10 bases between the two ends. The CDR3 totals 12 residues. The germline CDR1 and CDR2 sequences are MRHNA and SNTAGT. In DNA form, the CDR3 reads TGTGCCAGCAGCCTTTGGATGGGGGAGCTGTTTTTT. This gives the protein CASSLWMGELFF.

V gene TRBV30 combines with J gene TRBJ2-3, with TRBD2 identical over 12 bases. V was pared by 0 bases and J by 5 bases, with 9 bases of the junction left unmatched. The CDR3 runs 17 residues. CDR1 and CDR2 (germline): GTSNPN, SVGIG (reference sequence). The CDR3 sequence: CAWSVSRLAGAQDTQYF. The CDR3, as DNA: TGTGCCTGGAGTGTGTCCAGACTAGCGGGAGCCCAAGATACGCAGTATTTT.

The chain carries TRBV5-4 and TRBJ2-7; D perhaps matches TRBD2 (6 bases). Germline-derived CDR1 and CDR2 are SGHNT and YYREEE (reference sequence). The CDR3 consists of 14 residues. Between the trimmed V and J ends, which lost 4 bases and 2 bases, there was a span of 13 bases. The CDR3 is CASSTPGGTYEQYF. The CDR3 DNA follows: TGTGCCAGCAGCACACCCGGGGGAACCTACGAGCAGTACTTC.

This clone has only one observation. This chain joins TRBV27 and TRBJ2-3; 7 positions match TRBD2. Trimming at V came to 4 bases and at J to 0 bases, leaving 1 base not matched to a gene. CDR1 and CDR2 from the germline V gene are MNHEY and SMNVEV (reference sequence). This CDR3 contains 14 residues. The CDR3 nucleotides read TGTGCCAGCAGTTCGCGGGGGAGCACAGATACGCAGTATTTT. This codes for CASSSRGSTDTQYF.

This clone was seen a single time. The chain uses TRBV6-5 and TRBJ1-4; D is ambiguous. The V end lost 2 bases, the J end lost 4 bases, and 11 bases lay between the germline ends. Germline V CDR1 and CDR2: MNHEY, SVGAGI. CDR3 length equals 15 residues. The CDR3 DNA is TGTGCCAGCAGTTACGGGCAAGGGCTTAATGAAAAACTGTTTTTT. Protein sequence: CASSYGQGLNEKLFF.

Here the CDR3 reads CSVAPTLGKNTEAFF. The CDR3 nucleotides read TGCAGCGTTGCCCCCACCCTCGGTAAAAACACTGAAGCTTTCTTT. The rearrangement joins TRBV29-1 to TRBJ1-1; D unclear. Trimming cost V 4 bases and J 2 bases, with 17 bases left between them. The CDR3 consists of 15 residues. Germline lookup yields CDR1 SQVTM and CDR2 ANQGSEA.

The V and J genes are TRBV5-8 and TRBJ2-2; the match to TRBD1 covers 7 bases. The J segment lost 4 bases and the V segment lost 4 bases, leaving 4 bases of the junction unmatched. Per germline, CDR1 SGHTS and CDR2 YDEGEE. The CDR3 loop spans 14 amino acids. The CDR3 region has the DNA TGTGCCAGCAGCGTGACAGGGACCACCGGGGAGCTGTTTTTT. Translating it yields CASSVTGTTGELFF.

This clone was detected once. The genes are TRBV5-1 and TRBJ1-2, with 9 nucleotides matching TRBD1. This CDR3 region has 13 residues. J gave up 6 bases and V 4 bases, and 4 bases lay outside the gene matches. Germline lookup yields CDR1 SGHRS and CDR2 YFSETQ. The CDR3 region is CASSPDRGDGYTF. The CDR3 nucleotides are TGCGCCAGCAGCCCGGACAGGGGTGATGGCTACACCTTC.

As for this clone: The junction does not match germline at one end; this may be a read error. The CDR3 loop is CASSYSSVRGSIVVF. The CDR3 coding sequence is TGTGCCAGCAGTTACTCAAGTGTCCGGGGGTCTATAGTAGTCTTC. The chain joins TRBV6-6 to TRBJ2-1, with TRBD2 as a possible D gene (6 bases). Looked up from germline, CDR1 is MNHNY and CDR2 is SVGAGI (reference sequence). The CDR3 has 15 residues.

This chain joins TRBV7-9 and TRBJ2-2; D not certain. CDR1 is SEHNR, CDR2 FQNEAQ, per germline (reference sequence). V was pared by 5 bases and J by 7 bases, with 11 bases between. CDR3 size: 13 residues. CDR3 amino acids: CASSLAPHGELFF. CDR3 in DNA: TGTGCCAGCAGCCTGGCCCCCCACGGGGAGCTGTTTTTT.

The chain combines TRBV5-1 with TRBJ2-3; possibly TRBD2 for D (6 bases). The CDR3 spans 14 residues. V lost 5 bases, J lost 2 bases, and 12 bases lay in between. CDR1 is SGHRS and CDR2 is YFSETQ in the germline V gene. CDR3 sequence (DNA): TGCGCCAGCAGTACGGGACTCAACACAGATACGCAGTATTTT. Amino acid sequence: CASSTGLNTDTQYF. The variable domain in full, with the rest retrieved from reference TRBV5-1 and TRBJ2-3, is KAGVTQTPRYLIKTRGQQVTLSCSPISGHRSVSWYQQTPGQGLQFLFEYFSETQRNKGNFPGRFSGRQFSNSRSEMNVSTLELGDSALYLCASSTGLNTDTQYFGPGTRLTVL.

CDR3 nucleotide sequence: TGTGCCAGCTCACAATGGACAGGGGGAACTGAAGCTTTCTTT. Residues: CASSQWTGGTEAFF. V gene TRBV18 combines with J gene TRBJ1-1; 10 nucleotides agree with TRBD1. The CDR3 is 14 residues long. Germline trimming cut 4 bases from V and 5 bases from J; bases unmatched to any gene: 4. CDR1 and CDR2 (germline): KGHSH, LQKENI.

The rearrangement links TRBV5-5 to TRBJ1-6, with 8 bases identical to TRBD1. The CDR3 sequence is 18 residues long. The V segment lost 4 bases and the J segment 0 bases; nucleotides outside the gene matches: 9. Germline V gene sequence: CDR1 SGHKS, CDR2 YYEKEE (reference sequence). Written as DNA, the CDR3 is TGTGCCAGCAGCCCGATTGGACAGGGCAGCTCCTATAATTCACCCCTCCACTTT. It translates to CASSPIGQGSSYNSPLHF.

The CDR3 nucleotides are TGTGCCAGCAGCTCCCGAGGGGGAGAGACCCAGTACTTC. Protein product: CASSSRGGETQYF. The J gene is TRBJ2-5, the V gene TRBV7-8, with D possibly TRBD1 on 6 matching bases. The CDR3 consists of 13 residues. Germline CDR1 is SGHVS and CDR2 is FQNEAQ. Trimming removed 4 bases at V and 4 bases at J, with 10 bases between.

This clone was counted once. The chain has TRBV5-6 and TRBJ2-7; no clear D gene. Trimming took 0 bases from V and 5 from J, leaving 24 bases between them. Germline V lookup: CDR1 SGHDT, CDR2 YYEEEE. This CDR3 is built from 18 residues. CDR3 nucleotide sequence: TGTGCCAGCAGCTTGGCCGGTAATATGGGGTGGGATTGGAACGAGCAGTACTTC. Its translation: CASSLAGNMGWDWNEQYF.

The J gene is TRBJ1-1, the V gene TRBV18; D is uncertain. V was clipped by 2 bases and J by 1 base, with 5 bases between them. CDR1 is KGHSH, CDR2 LQKENI, per germline. There are 13 residues in the CDR3. The CDR3 nucleotides read TGTGCCAGCTCACCAGGGGAGAACACTGAAGCTTTCTTT. This gives the protein CASSPGENTEAFF.

The V and J genes are TRBV7-9 and TRBJ2-6, with a weak D call TRBD2 (5 bases). The CDR3 spans 16 residues. Trimming took 5 bases from V and 2 from J, leaving 13 bases between them. Germline values: CDR1 SEHNR, CDR2 FQNEAQ (reference sequence). The CDR3 DNA follows: TGTGCCAGCAGCCCGGGTGGGAGTACTGGGGCCAACGTCCTGACTTTC. Translated: CASSPGGSTGANVLTF.

The genes are TRBV5-8 and TRBJ1-5, with 9 bases aligning to TRBD1. Germline assignment: CDR1 SGHTS and CDR2 YDEGEE. V was clipped by 1 base and J by 0 bases; unmatched bases: 11. The CDR3 is 19 residues long. CDR3 protein: CASSLRDREAAYSNQPQHF. The DNA of the CDR3 is TGTGCCAGCAGCTTGCGGGACAGGGAGGCGGCATATAGCAATCAGCCCCAGCATTTT.

The count of this clone is one. The chain links TRBV18 to TRBJ1-1, with D uncertain. CDR3 length: 14 residues. The germline V gene encodes CDR1 KGHSH and CDR2 LQKENI. Trimming pared 6 bases from V and 1 base from J, leaving 12 bases between. The CDR3 DNA reads TGTGCCAGCTCCGAGAGTATTGAGAACACTGAAGCTTTCTTT. Its protein product is CASSESIENTEAFF.

This clone was seen more than once but under ten times. This chain uses TRBV18 with TRBJ1-2, with D tentatively TRBD1 (6 bases). Germline assignment: CDR1 KGHSH and CDR2 LQKENI. Trimming shortened V by 3 bases and J by 0 bases, and 14 bases separated the two germline ends. This CDR3 contains 16 residues. This CDR3 is CASSPVGATTNYGYTF. The CDR3 coding sequence is TGTGCCAGCTCACCGGTGGGGGCCACCACTAACTATGGCTACACCTTC.

This clone was seen a few times. J is TRBJ2-1 and V is TRBV25-1, with a possible D match to TRBD1 (6 bases). V gave up 3 bases and J gave up 4 bases, with 13 bases separating them. The CDR3 has 15 amino acids. The germline V gene has CDR1 MGHDK and CDR2 SYGVNS. The CDR3 DNA is TGTGCCAGCAGTGACGCAGGGGCCGGTTACAATGAGCAGTTCTTC. This sequence encodes CASSDAGAGYNEQFF. Variable domain in full (rest from reference TRBV25-1 and TRBJ2-1): EADIYQTPRYLVIGTGKKITLECSQTMGHDKMYWYQQDPGMELHLIHYSYGVNSTEKGDLSSESTVSRIRTEHFPLTLESARPSHTSQYLCASSDAGAGYNEQFFGPGTRLTVL.

The chain joins TRBV10-3 to TRBJ2-4; D perhaps matches TRBD1 (5 bases). CDR3 size: 14 residues. Trimming pared 8 bases from V and 5 bases from J, leaving 16 bases between. Per germline, CDR1 ENHRY and CDR2 SYGVKD. CDR3 DNA sequence: TGTGCCATCCGACAGTCCACCGAGGAAAACATTCAGTACTTC. It specifies CAIRQSTEENIQYF.